Below, one T cell receptor (beta chain) is given with its context. Antigen: not known. The source of the sample is a study of cytomegalovirus exposure and HLA in healthy donors. About the research overall: Assignment to the Caucasian-associated ancestry cluster applied to roughly 80% of the approximately 420 genotyped donors. Study outcomes and limitations: Later analysis associated a missense DCLRE1C variant with TCR beta V- and J-gene trimming. A highly shared variant cluster was judged a likely technical artifact. Reported results showed that the classifier diagnosed cytomegalovirus status with high specificity and sensitivity.

Germline V gene data show CDR1 as MNHNY and CDR2 as SVGAGI (reference sequence). This CDR3 comprises 16 residues. The PCR employed 60 Vbeta primers together with 13 Jbeta primers. The table came from immunoSEQ multiplex PCR; TCRdb's copy has only in-frame clones and leaves some out. There are fewer than 150,000 clones in the sample; about four fifths occur only once, and 2% to 2.5% lies in the top ten. This sequence joins TRBV6-6 and TRBJ1-2; TRBD1 might be the D (5 bases). This receptor was obtained from a man aged 30 to 45 in good health and CMV-seronegative. The sample taken for sequencing was PBMCs. This CDR3 is CASDLGGGANYDGYTF. DNA of the CDR3: TGTGCTTCCGATCTTGGGGGGGGAGCTAACTATGATGGCTACACCTTC.